A few counts support the clone carrying this T cell receptor (beta chain). With 2 bases removed from V and 1 base from J, the gap between germline ends came to 8 bases. The CDR3 sequence is 14 residues long. In germline, CDR1 is MNHNS, CDR2 SASEGT. The sample comes from a study of T cells in Graves' hyperthyroidism and ophthalmopathy. The TCR beta CDR3 regions underwent amplification using RNA transcripts as the source. First-round RT-PCR targeting the TCR CDR3 was performed with the HTBI primer set. Via MiXCR, TCRdb re-called the multiplex PCR reads, giving one row per CDR3 protein. Of over 550,000 distinct CDR3 sequences listed, 16% are singletons.

The TCR was taken from a woman between 18 and 29 years old with Graves' hyperthyroidism. Sequencing input: blood. This chain uses TRBV6-1 with TRBJ1-1; D is undetermined. CDR3 protein: CASSELGWNTEAFF. The CDR3, as DNA: TGTGCCAGCAGTGAATTGGGGTGGAACACTGAAGCTTTCTTT.